The 12 T cell receptor beta chains presented below share a single source sample, sequenced in a study of beta chain features in type 1 diabetes. Overall study findings and caveats: In every one of the four CD4+ subsets, TCRB CDR3s were moderately but significantly shorter in Type 1 diabetes patients.

Their cognate antigens are unknown. Sequenced material consisted of expressed TCRB transcripts (all of the isolated RNA was reverse transcribed). Some clones are missing from TCRdb's copy, which holds only in-frame ones; the method was immunoSEQ multiplex PCR. This sample has 600,000 to 700,000 clones, with roughly 12% found just once. The specimen sequenced was naive CD4+ T cells from blood. The receptors originated from a man between 18 and 29 years old with type 1 diabetes.

This clone was seen a few times. The DNA for the CDR3 is TGTGCCAGCTCACCACTCAGCTCCTACGAGCAGTACTTC. Its translation: CASSPLSSYEQYF. The V gene is TRBV18, the J gene TRBJ2-7, with D uncertain. Trimming left V 1 base short and J 0 bases short, with 4 bases between. CDR3 length: 13 amino acids. CDR1 and CDR2 from the germline V gene are KGHSH and LQKENI.

This clone was counted a few times. The chain recombines TRBV5-1 with TRBJ2-7; D possibly uses TRBD1 or TRBD2 (5 bases each). V lost 1 base, J lost 6 bases, and 8 bases lay in between. The CDR3 contains 12 residues. CDR1 is SGHRS, CDR2 YFSETQ, per germline. This CDR3 reads CASSLPGGEQYF. The CDR3 DNA reads as TGCGCCAGCAGCTTGCCTGGGGGCGAGCAGTACTTC.

This clone was seen only a few times. The V call is TRBV7-9, the J call TRBJ2-7, with 9 bases identical to TRBD1. Germline V lookup: CDR1 SEHNR, CDR2 FQNEAQ (reference sequence). The trim removed 5 bases at V and 4 bases at J, leaving 6 bases unmatched. The CDR3 runs to 14 residues. The CDR3 loop is CASSNPQGAYEQYF. In DNA form, the CDR3 reads TGTGCCAGCAGCAACCCACAGGGGGCATACGAGCAGTACTTC.

The genes are TRBV5-1 and TRBJ1-6; maybe TRBD1 (6 bases). Trimming removed 1 base from V and 13 bases from J, with 12 bases in between. This CDR3 is 13 amino acids long. Germline V CDR1 and CDR2: SGHRS, YFSETQ. CDR3 DNA sequence: TGCGCCAGCAGCTTGTCAGGGGAGACTCCCCTCCACTTT. Amino acids: CASSLSGETPLHF.

The sample holds a few counts of this clone. The rearrangement uses TRBV11-3 and TRBJ2-7, with 8 bases fitting TRBD1. Trimming cost V 1 base and J 4 bases; bases outside gene matches: 6. Looked up from germline, CDR1 is SGHNT and CDR2 is YENEEA. The CDR3 sequence is 15 residues long. For the CDR3, the DNA is TGTGCCAGCAGCTTAGTACCAGGGGGCGCGTACGAGCAGTACTTC. It encodes CASSLVPGGAYEQYF.

The chain has TRBV5-4 and TRBJ1-2; TRBD1 matches at 7 bases. Losses at the gene ends were 4 bases for V and 2 bases for J; bases not matched to a gene: 8. CDR3 length: 15 residues. Per germline, CDR1 SGHNT and CDR2 YYREEE (reference sequence). The CDR3 DNA reads as TGTGCCAGCAGCCCTAAAGGACAGGCCAACTATGGCTACACCTTC. Its translation: CASSPKGQANYGYTF.

This clone was observed a handful of times. The V and J genes are TRBV7-2 and TRBJ1-2; 10 nucleotides match TRBD1. This CDR3 contains 15 residues. CDR1 and CDR2 (germline): SGHTA, FQGNSA. The ends lost 5 bases at V and 5 bases at J; junction bases unmatched: 8. The CDR3 region is CASSPRDRGSYGYTF. CDR3 DNA sequence: TGTGCCAGCAGCCCGCGGGACAGGGGAAGTTATGGCTACACCTTC.

This clone was observed a few times. The chain joins TRBV9 to TRBJ1-2, with D possibly matching TRBD1 (5 bases). Germline-derived CDR1 and CDR2 are SGDLS and YYNGEE. The CDR3 spans 15 residues. Between the trimmed V and J ends, which lost 0 bases and 4 bases, there was a span of 13 bases. The CDR3 protein is CASSVAPTDTYGYTF. CDR3 DNA: TGTGCCAGCAGCGTAGCCCCGACAGATACCTATGGCTACACCTTC.

This clone occurred a few times. The rearrangement uses TRBV7-2 and TRBJ2-3; 10 positions agree with TRBD1. Germline CDR1 reads SGHTA; CDR2 reads FQGNSA. This CDR3 spans 14 amino acids. V was pared by 5 bases and J by 2 bases, with 1 base of the junction left unmatched. The chain's CDR3 is CASSDRGPTDTQYF. As DNA, the CDR3 is TGTGCCAGCAGCGACAGGGGGCCCACAGATACGCAGTATTTT.

The V gene is TRBV7-8, the J gene TRBJ2-2; TRBD2 matches at 13 bases. Germline CDR1 SGHVS, CDR2 FQNEAQ. Losses at the gene ends were 5 bases for V and 3 bases for J; bases not matched to a gene: 3. The CDR3 length is 16 residues. The CDR3 coding sequence is TGTGCCAGCAGCACTAGCGGGGGGGCCGACACCGGGGAGCTGTTTTTT. Its protein product is CASSTSGGADTGELFF.

The sample holds a few counts of this clone. The V call is TRBV30, the J call TRBJ2-7; D is undetermined. This CDR3 region has 12 residues. V was trimmed by 0 bases and J by 4 bases, leaving 7 bases between them. The germline gives CDR1 GTSNPN, CDR2 SVGIG (reference sequence). The CDR3 spells CAWSVKDYEQYF. CDR3 nucleotide sequence: TGTGCCTGGAGTGTAAAAGATTACGAGCAGTACTTC. Full variable domain (remainder filled in from reference TRBV30 and TRBJ2-7): SQTIHQWPATLVQPVGSPLSLECTVEGTSNPNLYWYRQAAGRGLQLLFYSVGIGQISSEVPQNLSASRPQDRQFILSSKKLLLSDSGFYLCAWSVKDYEQYFGPGTRLTVT.

This clone was seen a handful of times. This chain uses TRBV7-2 with TRBJ1-5, with TRBD1 identical over 9 bases. CDR3 length equals 15 residues. Germline V gene lookup returns CDR1 SGHTA and CDR2 FQGNSA. V gave up 4 bases and J gave up 8 bases; unmatched junction bases: 9. CDR3: CASSSNRGLQEPQHF. CDR3 bases: TGTGCCAGCAGCTCCAACAGGGGGCTACAGGAGCCCCAGCATTTT.